This T cell receptor beta chain came from a study of neurological immune-mediated disorders. The CDR3 runs to 15 residues. Germline V gene data show CDR1 as MNHNS and CDR2 as SASEGT. The V gene lost 3 bases and the J gene lost 5 bases, with 15 bases spanning the gap. cDNA was made by 5'RACE with 10-nucleotide random UMIs. TCRdb called the 5' RACE reads again in MiXCR, with one record for every CDR3 protein. The data show roughly 80,000 distinct CDR3 sequences, with 15% to 20% seen just once and 15% held by the top ten. Ten or more counts support this clonotype. Sequencing was performed on PBMCs. This TCR was recovered from a woman between 35 and 50 years old in good health. The chain uses TRBV6-1 and TRBJ2-3, with D unresolved. CDR3 DNA sequence: TGTGCCAGCAGTGAGGGCCCCGCCGTCGGAGATACGCAGTATTTT. Amino acid sequence: CASSEGPAVGDTQYF.